This T cell receptor beta chain was documented in a study of STAT5B mutations in CD4+ large granular lymphocyte leukemia. Assay: immunoSEQ multiplex PCR; the TCRdb copy retains only in-frame clones and omits some. The data show about 31,000 clones, approximately 88% seen once. Whole-study results and caveats: Compared with healthy controls (2/35), patient top clones favored TRBV06 (8/27).

Germline loops: CDR1 LNHDA, CDR2 SQIVND (reference sequence). The length of the CDR3 is 15 residues. Trimming pared 3 bases from V and 0 bases from J, leaving 12 bases between. With regard to this clone: The antigen is not known.

The specimen sequenced was CD4+ T cells from blood buffy coats. The receptor was derived from a human donor in good health. The gene calls are TRBV19 and TRBJ2-7, with D maybe TRBD2 (6 bases). The CDR3 spells CASSIEAGPSYEQYF. For the CDR3, the DNA is TGTGCCAGTAGTATCGAGGCGGGACCCTCCTACGAGCAGTACTTC.